The T cell receptor (beta chain) described here comes from a study of liver allograft versus peripheral blood T cells. At the level of the study: Repertoires from peripheral blood of liver transplant recipients were compared with those inside their transplanted livers. Study-wide results and limits: There were reportedly differences between T cell receptor repertoires inside liver allografts and those in peripheral blood.

Between the trimmed V and J ends, which lost 7 bases and 5 bases, there was a span of 15 bases. CDR1 is MNHNS, CDR2 SASEGT, per germline. The length of the CDR3 is 15 residues. In this sample, this clonotype is medium-sized (0.01 to 0.1%). The antigen is unknown. TCRdb re-derived calls from the reads in MiXCR, one entry per CDR3 protein. The top ten clones hold more than 5% of a sample with 9,000 to 9,500 distinct CDR3 sequences, 20% of them seen once. This TCR derives from a human patient who had a liver transplant. The T cells may partly be graft donor cells. The V gene is TRBV6-1, the J gene TRBJ1-6; D unclear. The CDR3: CASTRASWDNSPLHF. CDR3 nucleotides: TGTGCCAGCACCAGAGCCAGCTGGGATAATTCACCCCTCCACTTT.